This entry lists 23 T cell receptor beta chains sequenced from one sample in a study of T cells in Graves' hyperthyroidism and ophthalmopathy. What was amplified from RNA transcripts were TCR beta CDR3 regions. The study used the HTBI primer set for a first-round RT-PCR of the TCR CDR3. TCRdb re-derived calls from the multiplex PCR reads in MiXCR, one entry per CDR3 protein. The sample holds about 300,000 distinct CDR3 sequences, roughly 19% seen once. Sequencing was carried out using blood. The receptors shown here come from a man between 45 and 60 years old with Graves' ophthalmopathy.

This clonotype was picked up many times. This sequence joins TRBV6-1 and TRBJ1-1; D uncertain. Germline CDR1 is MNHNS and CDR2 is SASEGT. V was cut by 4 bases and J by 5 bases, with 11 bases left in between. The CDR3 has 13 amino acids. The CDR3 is CASSVGMGTEAFF. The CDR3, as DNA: TGTGCCAGCAGTGTCGGAATGGGGACTGAAGCTTTCTTT.

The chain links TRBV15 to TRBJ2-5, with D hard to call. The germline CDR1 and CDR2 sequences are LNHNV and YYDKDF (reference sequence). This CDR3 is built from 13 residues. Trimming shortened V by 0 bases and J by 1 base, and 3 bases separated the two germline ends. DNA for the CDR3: TGTGCCACCAGCAGAGACCCCCAAGAGACCCAGTACTTC. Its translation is CATSRDPQETQYF.

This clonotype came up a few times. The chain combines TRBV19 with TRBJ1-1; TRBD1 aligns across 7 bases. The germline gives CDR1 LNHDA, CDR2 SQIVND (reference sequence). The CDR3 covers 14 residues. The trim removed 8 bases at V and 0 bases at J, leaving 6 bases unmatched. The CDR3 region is CASLDRAMNTEAFF. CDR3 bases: TGTGCCAGTCTCGACAGGGCGATGAACACTGAAGCTTTCTTT.

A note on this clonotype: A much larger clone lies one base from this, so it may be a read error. The CDR3 region has the DNA TGTGCCAGCGGCACGGGGGCAGATACGCAGTATTTT. Amino acid sequence: CASGTGADTQYF. V gene TRBV28 combines with J gene TRBJ2-3; maybe TRBD2 (6 bases). This CDR3 is 12 amino acids long. CDR1 is MDHEN, CDR2 SYDVKM, per germline. V was pared by 8 bases and J by 4 bases, with 10 bases between.

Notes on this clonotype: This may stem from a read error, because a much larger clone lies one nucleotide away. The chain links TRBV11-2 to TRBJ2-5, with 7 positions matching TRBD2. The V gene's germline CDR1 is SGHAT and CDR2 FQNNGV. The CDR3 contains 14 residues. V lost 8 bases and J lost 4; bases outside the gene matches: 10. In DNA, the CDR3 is TGTGCCAGCGGCGCTAGCGGCCCGGCAGAGACCCAGTACTTC. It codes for CASGASGPAETQYF. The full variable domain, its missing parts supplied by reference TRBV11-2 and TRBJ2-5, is EAGVAQSPRYKIIEKRQSVAFWCNPISGHATLYWYQQILGQGPKLLIQFQNNGVVDDSQLPKDRFSAERLKGVDSTLKIQPAKLEDSAVYLCASGASGPAETQYFGPGTRLLVL.

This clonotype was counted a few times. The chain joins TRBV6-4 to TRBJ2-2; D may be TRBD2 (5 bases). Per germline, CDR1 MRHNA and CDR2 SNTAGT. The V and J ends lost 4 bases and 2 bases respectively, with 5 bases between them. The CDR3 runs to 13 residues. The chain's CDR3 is CASSGTNTGELFF. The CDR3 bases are TGTGCCAGCAGTGGGACTAACACCGGGGAGCTGTTTTTT.

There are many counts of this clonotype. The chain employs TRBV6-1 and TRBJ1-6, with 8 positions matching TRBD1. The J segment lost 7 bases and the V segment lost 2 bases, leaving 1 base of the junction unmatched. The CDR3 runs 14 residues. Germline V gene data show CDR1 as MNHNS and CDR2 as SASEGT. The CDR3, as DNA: TGTGCCAGCAGTGAACGGGACAGGAATTCACCCCTCCACTTT. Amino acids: CASSERDRNSPLHF.

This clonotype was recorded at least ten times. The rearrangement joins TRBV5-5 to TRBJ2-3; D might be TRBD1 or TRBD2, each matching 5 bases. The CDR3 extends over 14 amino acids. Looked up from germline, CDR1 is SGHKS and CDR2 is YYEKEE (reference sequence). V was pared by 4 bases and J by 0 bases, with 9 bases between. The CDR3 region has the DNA TGTGCCAGCAGCCCTGGGGGAAGCACAGATACGCAGTATTTT. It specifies CASSPGGSTDTQYF.

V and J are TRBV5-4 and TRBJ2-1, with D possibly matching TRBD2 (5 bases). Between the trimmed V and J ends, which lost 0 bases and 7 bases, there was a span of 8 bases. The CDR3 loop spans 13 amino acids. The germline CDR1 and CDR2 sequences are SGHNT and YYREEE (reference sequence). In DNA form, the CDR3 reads TGTGCCAGCAGCTTGGATCCGGGGAATGAGCAGTTCTTC. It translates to CASSLDPGNEQFF.

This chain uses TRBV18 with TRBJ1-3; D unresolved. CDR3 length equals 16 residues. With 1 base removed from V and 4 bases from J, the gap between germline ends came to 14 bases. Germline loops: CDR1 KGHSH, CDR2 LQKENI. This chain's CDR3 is CASSPRASSEGNTIYF. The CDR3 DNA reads TGTGCCAGCTCACCACGAGCCTCAAGCGAAGGAAACACCATATATTTT. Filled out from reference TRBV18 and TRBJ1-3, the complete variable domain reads NAGVMQNPRHLVRRRGQEARLRCSPMKGHSHVYWYRQLPEEGLKFMVYLQKENIIDESGMPKERFSAEFPKEGPSILRIQQVVRGDSAAYFCASSPRASSEGNTIYFGEGSWLTVV.

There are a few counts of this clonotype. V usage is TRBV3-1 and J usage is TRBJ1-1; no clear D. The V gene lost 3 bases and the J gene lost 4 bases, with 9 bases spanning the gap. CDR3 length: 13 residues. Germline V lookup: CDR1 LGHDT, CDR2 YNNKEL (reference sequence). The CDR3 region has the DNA TGTGCCAGCAGCCAGGGCAGGCCCACTGAAGCTTTCTTT. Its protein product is CASSQGRPTEAFF.

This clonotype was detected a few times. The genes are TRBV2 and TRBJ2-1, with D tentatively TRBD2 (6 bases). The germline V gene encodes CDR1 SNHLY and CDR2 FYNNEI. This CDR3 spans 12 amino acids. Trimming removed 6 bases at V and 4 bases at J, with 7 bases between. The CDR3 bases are TGTGCCAGCAGGGGGGGATACAATGAGCAGTTCTTC. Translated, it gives CASRGGYNEQFF.

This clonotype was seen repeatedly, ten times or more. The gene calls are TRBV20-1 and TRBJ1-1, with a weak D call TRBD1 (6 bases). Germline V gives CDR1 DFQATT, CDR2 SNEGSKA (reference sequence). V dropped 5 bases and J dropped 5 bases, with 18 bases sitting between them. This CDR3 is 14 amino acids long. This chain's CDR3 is CSAPGRGAVTEAFF. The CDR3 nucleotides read TGCAGTGCTCCCGGCCGGGGGGCTGTGACTGAAGCTTTCTTT.

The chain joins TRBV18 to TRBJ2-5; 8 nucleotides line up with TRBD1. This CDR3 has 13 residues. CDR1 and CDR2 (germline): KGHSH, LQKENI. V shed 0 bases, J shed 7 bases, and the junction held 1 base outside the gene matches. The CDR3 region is CASSPPGQVTQYF. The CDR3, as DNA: TGTGCCAGCTCACCACCGGGACAGGTGACCCAGTACTTC.

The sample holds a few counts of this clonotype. The CDR3 DNA is TGTGCCAGGGTGAGACAGGGGTTATGTCAGCCCCAGCATTTT. Translated: CARVRQGLCQPQHF. The chain has TRBV27 and TRBJ1-5; 8 positions match TRBD1. This CDR3 is 14 amino acids long. Losses at the gene ends were 9 bases for V and 6 bases for J; bases not matched to a gene: 10. Germline CDR1 reads MNHEY; CDR2 reads SMNVEV (reference sequence).

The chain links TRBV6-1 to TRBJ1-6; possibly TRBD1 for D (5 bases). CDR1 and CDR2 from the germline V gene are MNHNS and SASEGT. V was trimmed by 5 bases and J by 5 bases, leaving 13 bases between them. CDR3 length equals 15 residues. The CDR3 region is CASSQRQINNSPLHF. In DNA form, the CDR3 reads TGTGCCAGCAGTCAGCGACAGATCAATAATTCACCCCTCCACTTT.

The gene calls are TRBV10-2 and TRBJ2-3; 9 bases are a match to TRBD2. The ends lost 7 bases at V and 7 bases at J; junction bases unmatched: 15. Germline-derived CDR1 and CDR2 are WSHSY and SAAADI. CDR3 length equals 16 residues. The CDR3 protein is CASTGSSGTPTNTQYF. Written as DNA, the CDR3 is TGCGCCAGCACGGGGTCTAGCGGGACGCCCACCAATACGCAGTATTTT.

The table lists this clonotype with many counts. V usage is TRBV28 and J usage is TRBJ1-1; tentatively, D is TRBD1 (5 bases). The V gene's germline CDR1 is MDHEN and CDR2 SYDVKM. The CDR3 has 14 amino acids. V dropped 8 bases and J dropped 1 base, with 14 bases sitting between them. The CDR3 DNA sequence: TGTGCCAGCCTGGGGGGACCCTCGAACACTGAAGCTTTCTTT. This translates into CASLGGPSNTEAFF.

The CDR3 loop reads CASSLGEAGWYTGELFF. The CDR3 coding sequence is TGCGCCAGCAGCTTGGGTGAAGCGGGATGGTACACCGGGGAGCTGTTTTTT. The chain carries TRBV5-1 and TRBJ2-2, with TRBD2 matching 7 bases. Per germline, CDR1 SGHRS and CDR2 YFSETQ. V dropped 0 bases and J dropped 3; count of bases not matched to a gene: 8. The CDR3 length is 17 residues. The variable domain in full, completed from reference TRBV5-1 and TRBJ2-2, reads KAGVTQTPRYLIKTRGQQVTLSCSPISGHRSVSWYQQTPGQGLQFLFEYFSETQRNKGNFPGRFSGRQFSNSRSEMNVSTLELGDSALYLCASSLGEAGWYTGELFFGEGSRLTVL.

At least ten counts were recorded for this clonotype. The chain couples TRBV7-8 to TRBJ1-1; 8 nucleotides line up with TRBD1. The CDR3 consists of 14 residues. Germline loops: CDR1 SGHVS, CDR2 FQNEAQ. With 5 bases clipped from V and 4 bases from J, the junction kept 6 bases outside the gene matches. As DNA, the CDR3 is TGTGCCAGCAGCCTGGACAGGGTTGGCACTGAAGCTTTCTTT. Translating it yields CASSLDRVGTEAFF.

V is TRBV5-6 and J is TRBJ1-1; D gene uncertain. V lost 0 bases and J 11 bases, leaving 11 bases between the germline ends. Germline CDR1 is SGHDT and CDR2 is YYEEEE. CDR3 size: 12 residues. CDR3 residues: CASSLGGPGAFF. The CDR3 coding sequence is TGTGCCAGCAGCTTGGGAGGTCCCGGGGCTTTCTTT.

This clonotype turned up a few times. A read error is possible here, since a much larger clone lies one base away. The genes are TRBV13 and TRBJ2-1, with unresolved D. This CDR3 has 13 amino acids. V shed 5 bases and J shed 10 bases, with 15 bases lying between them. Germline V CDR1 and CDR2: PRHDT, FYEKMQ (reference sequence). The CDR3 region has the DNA TGTGCCAGCAGCAGCGCTTTGGAAGCCGAGCAGTTCTTC. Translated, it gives CASSSALEAEQFF.

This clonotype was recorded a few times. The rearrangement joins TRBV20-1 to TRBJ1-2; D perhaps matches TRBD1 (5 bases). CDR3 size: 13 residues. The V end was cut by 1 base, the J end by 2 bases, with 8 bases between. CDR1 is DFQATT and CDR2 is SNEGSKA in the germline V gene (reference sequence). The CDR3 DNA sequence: TGCAGTGCTAGAGTACAGGCCAACTATGGCTACACCTTC. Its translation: CSARVQANYGYTF.